Below are 32 T cell receptor beta chains sequenced from a single sample in a study of cytomegalovirus exposure and HLA in healthy donors. Primers: 60 Vbeta forward and 13 Jbeta reverse. Sequenced by immunoSEQ multiplex PCR; TCRdb stores in-frame clones only, minus some. Of under 200,000 clones listed, 80% are singletons. The sequencing sample was made of PBMCs. The receptor set was obtained from a woman aged 45-65 years in good health and CMV-seropositive.

The chain couples TRBV9 to TRBJ2-3; 7 positions agree with TRBD2. The CDR3 spans 14 residues. The V and J ends lost 0 bases and 4 bases, in that order; junction bases with no gene match: 2. In germline, CDR1 is SGDLS, CDR2 YYNGEE. The CDR3 loop is CASSVVLASDTQYF. The DNA of the CDR3 is TGTGCCAGCAGCGTAGTACTAGCGTCAGATACGCAGTATTTT.

The V call is TRBV28, the J call TRBJ1-5, with a weak D call TRBD1 (6 bases). CDR3 length: 15 residues. CDR1 MDHEN and CDR2 SYDVKM come from the germline V gene. Trimming stripped 2 bases from V and 8 bases from J, with 16 bases between. The CDR3, as DNA: TGTGCCAGCAGTTTACAGGGAAGGAGACAGGAGCCCCAGCATTTT. It codes for CASSLQGRRQEPQHF.

This clone was picked up one time. The CDR3: CASMADAGEKLFF. CDR3 nucleotide sequence: TGTGCCAGCATGGCTGACGCGGGGGAAAAACTGTTTTTT. The chain is built from TRBV2 and TRBJ1-4, with D hard to call. Germline V lookup: CDR1 SNHLY, CDR2 FYNNEI. This CDR3 has 13 residues. Trimming left V 7 bases short and J 8 bases short, with 14 bases between.

This chain uses TRBV19 with TRBJ2-3; 13 bases are shared with TRBD2. V was pared by 4 bases and J by 6 bases, with 7 bases of the junction left unmatched. There are 16 residues in the CDR3. Germline V gene data show CDR1 as LNHDA and CDR2 as SQIVND (reference sequence). In DNA form, the CDR3 reads TGTGCCAGTAGTACCGGGACTAGCGGGGCCGCGGATACGCAGTATTTT. Residues: CASSTGTSGAADTQYF.

The V and J genes are TRBV9 and TRBJ1-2; 7 nucleotides align to TRBD1. CDR1 and CDR2 (germline): SGDLS, YYNGEE. V was clipped by 0 bases and J by 6 bases; unmatched bases: 5. CDR3 length: 14 residues. The CDR3 loop reads CASSVEAGGHGYTF. In DNA, the CDR3 is TGTGCCAGCAGCGTAGAGGCAGGGGGGCATGGCTACACCTTC.

This chain uses TRBV5-6 with TRBJ2-7, with TRBD2 as a possible D gene (5 bases). Germline-derived CDR1 and CDR2 are SGHDT and YYEEEE. The germline V and J ends were trimmed by 3 bases and 5 bases, with 9 bases remaining between them. There are 12 residues in the CDR3. The CDR3 spells CASSSDWNEQYF. The CDR3 nucleotides are TGTGCCAGCAGCTCGGACTGGAACGAGCAGTACTTC.

Details on this clone: At one of its ends the junction is not consistent with the germline gene, which may arise from a read error. The rearrangement uses TRBV7-7 and TRBJ2-1; TRBD2 aligns across 11 bases. The V gene's germline CDR1 is SSHAT and CDR2 FNYEAQ (reference sequence). The CDR3 consists of 20 residues. CDR3 sequence: CASSSRWGSSGLADYNEQFF. DNA for the CDR3: TGTGCTAGCAGCTCCCGATGGGGCTCTTCGGGACTAGCGGATTACAATGAGCAGTTCTTC.

V and J are TRBV7-9 and TRBJ1-2; TRBD1 is a possible D gene (5 bases). There are 13 residues in the CDR3. Trimming removed 7 bases at V and 2 bases at J, with 11 bases between. Germline loops: CDR1 SEHNR, CDR2 FQNEAQ (reference sequence). This CDR3 reads CASNPGINYGYTF. The CDR3 DNA reads TGTGCCAGCAATCCAGGGATCAACTATGGCTACACCTTC. Together with reference TRBV7-9 and TRBJ1-2, the CDR3 gives the full variable domain: DTGVSQNPRHKITKRGQNVTFRCDPISEHNRLYWYRQTLGQGPEFLTYFQNEAQLEKSRLLSDRFSAERPKGSFSTLEIQRTEQGDSAMYLCASNPGINYGYTFGSGTRLTVV.

This chain joins TRBV7-9 and TRBJ2-7; a weak D match, TRBD1 (5 bases). CDR1 is SEHNR, CDR2 FQNEAQ, per germline (reference sequence). The V end was cut by 3 bases, the J end by 7 bases, with 13 bases between. The CDR3 is 13 residues long. Written as DNA, the CDR3 is TGTGCCAGCAGCTTTGGCGGACAAGGGGAGCAGTACTTC. It yields the protein CASSFGGQGEQYF.

The sample holds a few counts of this clone. The rearrangement uses TRBV4-2 and TRBJ2-7; TRBD1 matches at 9 bases. This CDR3 has 16 residues. The V and J ends lost 4 bases and 0 bases, in that order; junction bases with no gene match: 7. Germline V gene lookup returns CDR1 LGHNA and CDR2 YNFKEQ. The CDR3 nucleotides read TGTGCCAGCAGCCGCGAAGGACAGGGGAGCTCCTACGAGCAGTACTTC. It yields the protein CASSREGQGSSYEQYF.

The chain employs TRBV2 and TRBJ1-3; D gene uncertain. Germline V gene data show CDR1 as SNHLY and CDR2 as FYNNEI. The CDR3 runs to 13 residues. V lost 5 bases, J lost 0 bases, and 5 bases lay in between. The CDR3 region is CASSFSSGNTIYF. Here the CDR3 DNA reads TGTGCCAGCAGTTTCTCCTCTGGAAACACCATATATTTT.

The CDR3 protein is CASSLVRGTEEAFF. In DNA, the CDR3 is TGTGCCAGCAGCTTGGTCCGAGGGACAGAGGAAGCTTTCTTT. The chain is built from TRBV5-5 and TRBJ1-1, with 7 nucleotides matching TRBD1. This CDR3 region has 14 residues. In germline, CDR1 is SGHKS, CDR2 YYEKEE (reference sequence). The V and J ends lost 0 bases and 8 bases, in that order; junction bases with no gene match: 7.

The chain carries TRBV7-3 and TRBJ1-6, with D unclear. The CDR3 spans 13 residues. The V end was cut by 5 bases, the J end by 13 bases, with 15 bases between. Per germline, CDR1 SGHTA and CDR2 FQGTGA. CDR3 sequence reads: CASSLSLGSPLHF. The CDR3 coding sequence is TGTGCCAGCAGCCTTAGTTTGGGCAGTCCCCTCCACTTT.

This clone occurred a few times. The CDR3 spells CASSKDRGSGELFF. The CDR3 DNA sequence: TGCGCCAGCAGCAAAGACAGGGGTTCCGGGGAGCTGTTTTTT. The chain recombines TRBV5-1 with TRBJ2-2; TRBD1 matches at 8 bases. Germline lookup yields CDR1 SGHRS and CDR2 YFSETQ. The CDR3 sequence is 14 residues long. V gave up 4 bases and J gave up 6 bases; unmatched junction bases: 5. Full variable domain (outside the CDR3, taken from reference TRBV5-1 and TRBJ2-2): KAGVTQTPRYLIKTRGQQVTLSCSPISGHRSVSWYQQTPGQGLQFLFEYFSETQRNKGNFPGRFSGRQFSNSRSEMNVSTLELGDSALYLCASSKDRGSGELFFGEGSRLTVL.

This clone was counted a few times. The chain has TRBV7-9 and TRBJ2-7, with 8 nucleotides matching TRBD1. In germline, CDR1 is SEHNR, CDR2 FQNEAQ (reference sequence). Trimming at V came to 5 bases and at J to 2 bases, leaving 8 bases not matched to a gene. The CDR3 covers 15 residues. The CDR3, as DNA: TGTGCCAGCAGCCCAAAGGACAGGGATACCTACGAGCAGTACTTC. Translating it yields CASSPKDRDTYEQYF. The entire variable domain, with the rest obtained from reference TRBV7-9 and TRBJ2-7, is as follows: DTGVSQNPRHKITKRGQNVTFRCDPISEHNRLYWYRQTLGQGPEFLTYFQNEAQLEKSRLLSDRFSAERPKGSFSTLEIQRTEQGDSAMYLCASSPKDRDTYEQYFGPGTRLTVT.

V is TRBV9 and J is TRBJ1-6; 9 bases fit TRBD1. There are 15 residues in the CDR3. Germline loops: CDR1 SGDLS, CDR2 YYNGEE. Trimming took 3 bases from V and 8 from J; bases not matched to a gene: 6. The chain's CDR3 is CASSAMDRGDSPLHF. CDR3 sequence (DNA): TGTGCCAGCAGCGCCATGGACAGGGGTGATTCACCCCTCCACTTT. Using reference TRBV9 and TRBJ1-6 for the parts outside the CDR3, the full variable domain is DSGVTQTPKHLITATGQRVTLRCSPRSGDLSVYWYQQSLDQGLQFLIQYYNGEERAKGNILERFSAQQFPDLHSELNLSSLELGDSALYFCASSAMDRGDSPLHFGNGTRLTVT.

In the case of this clone: The identical CDR3 is also encoded by other nucleotide sequences in the sample. The chain joins TRBV4-2 to TRBJ2-2, with 11 bases that match TRBD2. The CDR3 is 17 amino acids. Germline V gives CDR1 LGHNA, CDR2 YNFKEQ. The V and J ends lost 1 base and 3 bases, in that order; junction bases with no gene match: 4. The CDR3 here is CASSQVSGRADTGELFF. For the CDR3, the DNA is TGTGCCAGCAGCCAAGTTAGCGGGAGGGCAGACACCGGGGAGCTGTTTTTT.

The chain joins TRBV7-2 to TRBJ1-1, with D unresolved. V dropped 1 base and J dropped 1 base, with 13 bases sitting between them. The length of the CDR3 is 16 residues. Germline V lookup: CDR1 SGHTA, CDR2 FQGNSA. CDR3: CASSLVARFENTEAFF. Here the CDR3 DNA reads TGTGCCAGCAGCTTAGTGGCCAGGTTTGAGAACACTGAAGCTTTCTTT.

The chain employs TRBV7-9 and TRBJ2-5; D ambiguous. This CDR3 has 13 amino acids. Trimming took off 5 bases at V and 1 base at J, with 8 bases between the two ends. Germline V gives CDR1 SEHNR, CDR2 FQNEAQ (reference sequence). CDR3 bases: TGTGCCAGCAGCGATCGGTCCCAAGAGACCCAGTACTTC. Amino acid sequence: CASSDRSQETQYF.

The rearrangement uses TRBV7-2 and TRBJ1-6; 8 nucleotides align to TRBD1. The CDR3 is 14 residues long. The J segment lost 10 bases and the V segment lost 6 bases, leaving 8 bases of the junction unmatched. Germline V gene data show CDR1 as SGHTA and CDR2 as FQGNSA. As DNA, the CDR3 is TGTGCCAGCAGGGTCGGCAGGGGGCAATCACCCCTCCACTTT. Its protein is CASRVGRGQSPLHF. The variable domain in full, completed from reference TRBV7-2 and TRBJ1-6, reads GAGVSQSPSNKVTEKGKDVELRCDPISGHTALYWYRQSLGQGLEFLIYFQGNSAPDKSGLPSDRFSAERTGGSVSTLTIQRTQQEDSAVYLCASRVGRGQSPLHFGNGTRLTVT.

The chain couples TRBV28 to TRBJ1-1; D gene uncertain. The CDR3 length is 14 residues. Germline loops: CDR1 MDHEN, CDR2 SYDVKM. V dropped 2 bases and J dropped 1 base, with 8 bases sitting between them. The CDR3: CASSLIYENTEAFF. The CDR3 DNA reads as TGTGCCAGCAGTTTAATCTACGAGAACACTGAAGCTTTCTTT.

The V gene is TRBV29-1, the J gene TRBJ2-7; D gene unclear. Trimming cost V 5 bases and J 3 bases, with 8 bases left between them. The CDR3 length is 11 residues. Germline lookup yields CDR1 SQVTM and CDR2 ANQGSEA. CDR3 in DNA: TGCAGCGTTAAAAGAGACTACGAGCAGTACTTC. Protein product: CSVKRDYEQYF.

The rearrangement links TRBV6-1 to TRBJ1-1; 7 bases map to TRBD1. From germline, CDR1 is MNHNS and CDR2 SASEGT. The CDR3 extends over 13 amino acids. V shed 7 bases and J 5 bases; nucleotides not matched to a gene: 7. The CDR3 region is CASTGGGGTEAFF. The CDR3, as DNA: TGTGCCAGCACTGGAGGGGGCGGGACTGAAGCTTTCTTT.

The chain employs TRBV5-5 and TRBJ1-1, with TRBD1 identical over 11 bases. The germline CDR1 and CDR2 sequences are SGHKS and YYEKEE (reference sequence). V trimming: 4 bases; J trimming: 1 base; junction bases outside the gene matches: 3. The CDR3 runs to 15 residues. The DNA of the CDR3 is TGTGCCAGCAGCGGGACAGGGGGGGAGAACACTGAAGCTTTCTTT. Translating gives CASSGTGGENTEAFF.

This sequence joins TRBV7-2 and TRBJ2-1; possible D gene TRBD2, 5 bases. Trimming removed 5 bases from V and 5 bases from J, with 10 bases in between. CDR3 size: 13 residues. Germline CDR1 is SGHTA and CDR2 is FQGNSA. The CDR3 DNA is TGTGCCAGCAGCCCCGGGATAAACAATGAGCAGTTCTTC. Its translation is CASSPGINNEQFF.

This chain connects TRBV29-1 to TRBJ1-2; 10 positions match TRBD1. The germline CDR1 and CDR2 sequences are SQVTM and ANQGSEA. Germline trimming cut 3 bases from V and 3 bases from J; bases unmatched to any gene: 10. This CDR3 is 16 amino acids long. The CDR3, as DNA: TGCAGCGTTGAGAGTTTAATGGGACAGGGGTACTATGGCTACACCTTC. Protein product: CSVESLMGQGYYGYTF.

The CDR3 region is CASSYRGSGELFF. DNA of the CDR3: TGTGCCAGCAGTTATCGAGGCTCCGGGGAGCTGTTTTTT. The chain is built from TRBV6-5 and TRBJ2-2; D unresolved. Germline V CDR1 and CDR2: MNHEY, SVGAGI. The CDR3 runs to 13 residues. V was clipped by 3 bases and J by 6 bases, with 8 bases between them.

The J gene is TRBJ2-1, the V gene TRBV5-4; D unresolved. Trimming cost V 3 bases and J 6 bases, with 7 bases left between them. The CDR3 loop spans 12 amino acids. Germline V gene lookup returns CDR1 SGHNT and CDR2 YYREEE (reference sequence). The CDR3 reads CASSSGFNEQFF. As DNA, the CDR3 is TGTGCCAGCAGCTCGGGTTTCAATGAGCAGTTCTTC.

The chain employs TRBV7-9 and TRBJ2-1; 13 bases match TRBD2. The junction had 9 bases not matched to a gene; V was cut back by 5 bases and J by 8 bases. CDR1 SEHNR and CDR2 FQNEAQ come from the germline V gene (reference sequence). The CDR3 consists of 16 residues. As DNA, the CDR3 is TGTGCCAGCAGCCGGGGACTAGCGGGAAGAGGGGATGAGCAGTTCTTC. Encoded protein: CASSRGLAGRGDEQFF.

The rearrangement links TRBV7-2 to TRBJ1-6, with D tentatively TRBD1 (5 bases). Trimming took 5 bases from V and 6 from J, leaving 11 bases between them. CDR1 is SGHTA and CDR2 is FQGNSA in the germline V gene. The CDR3 is made up of 14 amino acids. The CDR3 spells CASSPGLFNSPLHF. Here the CDR3 DNA reads TGTGCCAGCAGCCCGGGACTCTTTAATTCACCCCTCCACTTT.

This CDR3 reads CASSVYGTGGSEKLFF. The CDR3 coding sequence is TGTGCCAGCAGCGTATACGGGACAGGGGGCAGTGAAAAACTGTTTTTT. The chain employs TRBV9 and TRBJ1-4; 12 nucleotides match TRBD1. The CDR3 covers 16 residues. Unmatched junction bases numbered 5, after V lost 1 base and J lost 7 bases. Germline CDR1 is SGDLS and CDR2 is YYNGEE.

Worth noting for this clone: Sequence at one end of the junction differs from germline and may be a read error. The V gene is TRBV5-1, the J gene TRBJ2-7; 7 nucleotides agree with TRBD2. The CDR3 is made up of 13 amino acids. The germline CDR1 and CDR2 sequences are SGHRS and YFSETQ. The CDR3 region is CASSLGGDYEQYF. The CDR3 DNA sequence: TGCGCCAGCAGCTTGGGCGGGGACTACGAGCAGTACTTT. Full variable domain (outside the CDR3, taken from reference TRBV5-1 and TRBJ2-7): KAGVTQTPRYLIKTRGQQVTLSCSPISGHRSVSWYQQTPGQGLQFLFEYFSETQRNKGNFPGRFSGRQFSNSRSEMNVSTLELGDSALYLCASSLGGDYEQYFGPGTRLTVT.